These 32 T cell receptor beta chains share one sample of origin, sequenced in a study of T cell responses to AZD1222 COVID-19 vaccine. Method: immunoSEQ multiplex PCR; TCRdb's copy keeps in-frame clones and lacks some. Counted here are 150,000 or so clones, around 88% occurring once; the ten biggest clones make up around 2.3%. The sample here was peripheral blood, taken on day 0 of AZD1222 vaccination. These receptors were collected from an adult in good health.

This clone is a singleton in its sample. The rearrangement joins TRBV30 to TRBJ2-7, with D unclear. CDR1 GTSNPN and CDR2 SVGIG come from the germline V gene (reference sequence). V gave up 4 bases and J gave up 0 bases, with 7 bases separating them. This CDR3 comprises 12 residues. CDR3 residues: CAWKTSSYEQYF. CDR3 DNA: TGTGCCTGGAAGACTTCCTCCTACGAGCAGTACTTC.

The chain recombines TRBV3-1 (or the pseudogene TRBV3-2) with TRBJ2-5; 7 positions match TRBD2. Trimming cost V 4 bases and J 2 bases; bases outside gene matches: 7. CDR1 LGHDT and CDR2 YNNKEL come from the germline V gene (reference sequence). The CDR3 runs 15 residues. In DNA form, the CDR3 reads TGTGCCAGCAGCCCCTCGCGGGGACTACAAGAGACCCAGTACTTC. It yields the protein CASSPSRGLQETQYF.

V and J are TRBV4-1 and TRBJ1-1; D may be TRBD1 (5 bases). V lost 6 bases to trimming and J lost 8 bases, with 13 bases between them. This CDR3 is 12 amino acids long. Germline CDR1 is MGHRA and CDR2 is YSYEKL. CDR3: CASSRGQEEAFF. DNA of the CDR3: TGCGCCAGCAGTAGGGGCCAGGAGGAAGCTTTCTTT.

The gene calls are TRBV19 and TRBJ1-5; 9 bases agree with TRBD1. Trimming removed 9 bases from V and 5 bases from J; junction bases left unmatched: 17. The CDR3 covers 17 residues. The germline gives CDR1 LNHDA, CDR2 SQIVND (reference sequence). The CDR3 is CASLPGQGNRRDQPQHF. The CDR3, as DNA: TGTGCCAGCCTACCGGGACAGGGAAACAGAAGGGATCAGCCCCAGCATTTT.

The J gene is TRBJ2-1, the V gene TRBV15; 9 bases are a match to TRBD1. The CDR3 loop spans 15 amino acids. Trimming took 4 bases from V and 3 from J; bases not matched to a gene: 4. Germline loops: CDR1 LNHNV, CDR2 YYDKDF (reference sequence). The chain's CDR3 is CATSTTGGFYNEQFF. The DNA for the CDR3 is TGTGCCACCAGCACCACAGGGGGCTTCTACAATGAGCAGTTCTTC.

The chain employs TRBV19 and TRBJ1-5; 9 nucleotides line up with TRBD1. J gave up 0 bases and V 7 bases, and 7 bases lay outside the gene matches. The length of the CDR3 is 16 residues. The germline CDR1 and CDR2 sequences are LNHDA and SQIVND (reference sequence). The CDR3 nucleotides read TGTGCCAGTAACAAACAGGGGGCCGGTAGCAATCAGCCCCAGCATTTT. It yields the protein CASNKQGAGSNQPQHF.

This rearrangement joins TRBV6-5 to TRBJ1-2, with no clear D. The V end lost 9 bases, the J end lost 4 bases, and 15 bases lay between the germline ends. CDR1 and CDR2 (germline): MNHEY, SVGAGI. This CDR3 has 13 amino acids. Here the CDR3 DNA reads TGTGCCAGTGCGGTAGGGCTTGGCTATGGCTACACCTTC. Its translation: CASAVGLGYGYTF.

V and J are TRBV25-1 and TRBJ2-1, with D unresolved. The CDR3 spans 13 residues. Germline loops: CDR1 MGHDK, CDR2 SYGVNS. Deletions cut 8 bases from V and 5 bases from J, with 13 bases between. Here the CDR3 DNA reads TGTGCCAGCCTAGGATCGCCGAACAATGAGCAGTTCTTC. The encoded protein is CASLGSPNNEQFF.

This clone was seen more than once but under ten times. V is TRBV20-1 and J is TRBJ1-2, with no clear D. Germline V lookup: CDR1 DFQATT, CDR2 SNEGSKA (reference sequence). The V and J ends lost 3 bases and 8 bases respectively, with 10 bases between them. The CDR3 spans 11 residues. CDR3 sequence: CSARERNGYTF. The CDR3, as DNA: TGCAGTGCTAGGGAAAGGAACGGCTACACCTTC.

This sequence joins TRBV2 and TRBJ1-1, with D unresolved. Germline V gene lookup returns CDR1 SNHLY and CDR2 FYNNEI. V lost 6 bases and J lost 0, with 8 bases in between. The CDR3 is made up of 13 amino acids. The CDR3 protein is CASREDLNTEAFF. The CDR3 coding sequence is TGTGCCAGCAGAGAGGACCTGAACACTGAAGCTTTCTTT.

The genes are TRBV28 and TRBJ2-7; TRBD2 might be the D (5 bases). Germline lookup yields CDR1 MDHEN and CDR2 SYDVKM. CDR3 length: 14 residues. The V gene lost 6 bases and the J gene lost 4 bases, with 16 bases spanning the gap. CDR3 in amino acids: CASSLTGSNYEQYF. In DNA, the CDR3 is TGTGCCAGCAGCCTTACGGGATCTAATTACGAGCAGTACTTC.

The gene calls are TRBV29-1 and TRBJ2-5; D is undetermined. The CDR3 spans 9 residues. Germline loops: CDR1 SQVTM, CDR2 ANQGSEA. The V end lost 8 bases, the J end lost 9 bases, and 10 bases lay between the germline ends. CDR3 amino acids: CSLRLAQYF. The CDR3 DNA reads as TGCAGCTTGCGGTTGGCCCAGTACTTC.

This clone was seen a few times. The chain carries TRBV29-1 and TRBJ2-5; possibly TRBD1 or TRBD2 for D (5 bases each). The CDR3 runs to 13 residues. Germline V gene sequence: CDR1 SQVTM, CDR2 ANQGSEA. V was clipped by 3 bases and J by 9 bases, with 17 bases between them. CDR3 DNA: TGCAGCGTTGATGGTGGTAGTCTGGGGGCCCAGTACTTC. This sequence encodes CSVDGGSLGAQYF.

This clone was recorded once. The rearrangement uses TRBV7-9 and TRBJ1-1; no definite D call. CDR1 is SEHNR, CDR2 FQNEAQ, per germline (reference sequence). Trimming removed 0 bases from V and 3 bases from J, with 5 bases in between. The CDR3 sequence is 13 residues long. The CDR3 loop reads CASSLAVDTEAFF. The CDR3 nucleotides are TGTGCCAGCAGCTTAGCGGTGGACACTGAAGCTTTCTTT.

The rearrangement joins TRBV18 to TRBJ2-7; 8 nucleotides align to TRBD1. CDR1 and CDR2 from the germline V gene are KGHSH and LQKENI. The CDR3 is 13 amino acids. V gave up 6 bases and J gave up 1 base; unmatched junction bases: 2. The CDR3 region has the DNA TGTGCCAGCTCTAGACAGGGGTCCTACGAGCAGTACTTC. As protein: CASSRQGSYEQYF.

The chain employs TRBV11-2 and TRBJ2-5; 8 nucleotides align to TRBD1. Germline values: CDR1 SGHAT, CDR2 FQNNGV. The CDR3 covers 14 residues. The V and J ends lost 4 bases and 5 bases, in that order; junction bases with no gene match: 6. DNA for the CDR3: TGTGCCAGCAGCTCCGGACAGGGAAGGGAGACCCAGTACTTC. This translates into CASSSGQGRETQYF.

The CDR3 DNA sequence: TGCGCCAGCAGCAGAGTGGGCGGTGCAGATACGCAGTATTTT. Encoded protein: CASSRVGGADTQYF. The J gene is TRBJ2-3, the V gene TRBV5-1; D remains unclear. V dropped 4 bases and J dropped 4 bases, with 13 bases sitting between them. The CDR3 totals 14 residues. The germline V gene has CDR1 SGHRS and CDR2 YFSETQ.

J is TRBJ2-5 and V is TRBV5-1; D may be TRBD2 (5 bases). Germline V gene data show CDR1 as SGHRS and CDR2 as YFSETQ. The CDR3 is 14 residues long. Trimming removed 0 bases at V and 2 bases at J, with 8 bases between. This chain's CDR3 is CASSLGTSQETQYF. The CDR3 DNA is TGCGCCAGCAGCTTGGGGACTTCACAAGAGACCCAGTACTTC.

CDR3 DNA sequence: TGTGCCAGCTCGCCGGGACTAGCGGACACAGATACGCAGTATTTT. Encoded protein: CASSPGLADTDTQYF. The genes are TRBV6-5 and TRBJ2-3, with 11 bases matching TRBD2. This CDR3 contains 15 residues. The germline CDR1 and CDR2 sequences are MNHEY and SVGAGI. Trimming took 8 bases from V and 2 from J; bases not matched to a gene: 6.

This chain links TRBV4-3 with TRBJ1-2, with 10 bases lining up with TRBD1. The CDR3 consists of 15 residues. Germline-derived CDR1 and CDR2 are LGHNA and YSLEER. V trimming: 0 bases; J trimming: 4 bases; junction bases outside the gene matches: 2. The CDR3 region has the DNA TGCGCCAGCAGCCAAGAACGACAGGGGGCCTATGGCTACACCTTC. The encoded protein is CASSQERQGAYGYTF.

The chain combines TRBV5-4 with TRBJ2-7; 12 positions match TRBD2. Germline V gene data show CDR1 as SGHNT and CDR2 as YYREEE (reference sequence). V shed 1 base and J 6 bases; nucleotides not matched to a gene: 8. The CDR3 length is 16 residues. The CDR3 DNA is TGTGCCAGCAGCTTGCATCCTAGCGGGAGGGCTAGCGAGCAGTACTTC. Translation gives CASSLHPSGRASEQYF. The complete variable domain, with remaining parts taken from reference TRBV5-4 and TRBJ2-7, reads ETGVTQSPTHLIKTRGQQVTLRCSSQSGHNTVSWYQQALGQGPQFIFQYYREEENGRGNFPPRFSGLQFPNYSSELNVNALELDDSALYLCASSLHPSGRASEQYFGPGTRLTVT.

The chain couples TRBV9 to TRBJ1-4; 9 bases match TRBD1. Germline assignment: CDR1 SGDLS and CDR2 YYNGEE. The V gene end was trimmed by 3 bases and the J gene end by 7 bases; junction bases not matched to a gene: 7. The CDR3 has 15 amino acids. CDR3 DNA: TGTGCCAGCAGCGGGGGTGGGACAGGGACTGAAAAACTGTTTTTT. It translates to CASSGGGTGTEKLFF.

The rearrangement links TRBV6-2 or TRBV6-3 to TRBJ1-2; tentatively, D is TRBD1 (6 bases). The CDR3 is 17 amino acids. V lost 6 bases and J lost 8, with 28 bases in between. The germline CDR1 and CDR2 sequences are MNHEY and SVGEGT. CDR3 sequence (DNA): TGTGCCAGCAGCACACTGCGACAGGTTGGATTGTATGGAGGCTACACCTTC. This translates into CASSTLRQVGLYGGYTF.

The chain employs TRBV5-1 and TRBJ1-1, with 8 bases matching TRBD1. The V segment lost 3 bases and the J segment 10 bases; nucleotides outside the gene matches: 8. The CDR3 loop spans 13 amino acids. The V gene's germline CDR1 is SGHRS and CDR2 YFSETQ. The CDR3 spells CASSSPSTGAAFF. The CDR3, as DNA: TGCGCCAGCAGCTCTCCGTCGACAGGGGCAGCTTTCTTT. The variable domain in full, completed from reference TRBV5-1 and TRBJ1-1, reads KAGVTQTPRYLIKTRGQQVTLSCSPISGHRSVSWYQQTPGQGLQFLFEYFSETQRNKGNFPGRFSGRQFSNSRSEMNVSTLELGDSALYLCASSSPSTGAAFFGQGTRLTVV.

Turning to this clone: This sample also contains other DNA sequences that code for the same CDR3. The gene calls are TRBV9 and TRBJ1-4; 8 bases match TRBD1. CDR3 length: 15 amino acids. CDR1 is SGDLS and CDR2 is YYNGEE in the germline V gene. Trimming cost V 1 base and J 3 bases; bases outside gene matches: 2. CDR3 nucleotides: TGTGCCAGCAGCGTACAGGGGGCGGCTAATGAAAAACTGTTTTTT. Translating it yields CASSVQGAANEKLFF.

This clone was found a few times. This chain links TRBV29-1 with TRBJ2-5; TRBD2 matches at 15 bases. Looked up from germline, CDR1 is SQVTM and CDR2 is ANQGSEA. The CDR3 is 18 residues long. J lost 4 bases, V lost 4 bases, and 13 bases had no gene match. CDR3 region: CSVAPRWGLAGGGETQYF. In DNA, the CDR3 is TGCAGCGTTGCCCCCCGATGGGGACTAGCGGGAGGAGGAGAGACCCAGTACTTC.

V and J are TRBV3-1 (or the pseudogene TRBV3-2) and TRBJ1-4; D is possibly TRBD1 (5 bases). The CDR3 sequence is 14 residues long. Germline V gene data show CDR1 as LGHDT and CDR2 as YNNKEL (reference sequence). With 1 base removed from V and 3 bases from J, the gap between germline ends came to 6 bases. The CDR3 here is CASSQAGPNEKLFF. CDR3 sequence (DNA): TGTGCCAGCAGCCAAGCGGGGCCTAATGAAAAACTGTTTTTT.

The chain couples TRBV19 to TRBJ1-1, with TRBD1 matching over 11 bases. J gave up 0 bases and V 9 bases, and 3 bases lay outside the gene matches. Germline V lookup: CDR1 LNHDA, CDR2 SQIVND (reference sequence). The CDR3 has 14 amino acids. CDR3 residues: CASRDRGVNTEAFF. In DNA form, the CDR3 reads TGTGCCAGCAGGGACAGGGGGGTGAACACTGAAGCTTTCTTT.

This clone was observed a few times. The same CDR3 also results from other DNA sequences found in this sample. The chain recombines TRBV19 with TRBJ2-2, with D unresolved. The CDR3 has 14 residues. Germline loops: CDR1 LNHDA, CDR2 SQIVND (reference sequence). V was cut by 6 bases and J by 4 bases, with 12 bases left in between. The CDR3, as DNA: TGTGCCAGTAGCCAGGACCCCTCCACCGGGGAGCTGTTTTTT. Amino acid sequence: CASSQDPSTGELFF. Full variable domain (rest looked up from reference TRBV19 and TRBJ2-2): DGGITQSPKYLFRKEGQNVTLSCEQNLNHDAMYWYRQDPGQGLRLIYYSQIVNDFQKGDIAEGYSVSREKKESFPLTVTSAQKNPTAFYLCASSQDPSTGELFFGEGSRLTVL.

The chain employs TRBV9 and TRBJ2-3; 8 nucleotides align to TRBD2. There are 16 residues in the CDR3. CDR1 SGDLS and CDR2 YYNGEE come from the germline V gene. V lost 3 bases to trimming and J lost 4 bases; unmatched junction nucleotides: 10. The CDR3 DNA sequence: TGTGCCAGCAGCGGCCTAGCGGGCCTCGGGGCAGATACGCAGTATTTT. The encoded protein is CASSGLAGLGADTQYF.

V gene TRBV5-6 combines with J gene TRBJ2-7, with D perhaps matching TRBD2 (6 bases). The CDR3 consists of 17 residues. V was shortened by 4 bases and J by 0 bases, with 20 bases between the two germline ends. Germline V gene sequence: CDR1 SGHDT, CDR2 YYEEEE. CDR3 DNA: TGTGCCAGCAGCCAATCCCCCCGTCGCGGGACCTCCTACGAGCAGTACTTC. Amino acids: CASSQSPRRGTSYEQYF.

The chain carries TRBV28 and TRBJ2-1; 11 bases match TRBD1. Germline values: CDR1 MDHEN, CDR2 SYDVKM. Trimming at V came to 6 bases and at J to 10 bases, leaving 14 bases not matched to a gene. This CDR3 spans 16 amino acids. The CDR3 spells CASSTRYVDRGQEQFF. The CDR3 DNA reads as TGTGCCAGCAGCACTCGTTATGTGGACAGGGGGCAGGAGCAGTTCTTC.